A selection of T cell receptor beta chains follows, all from one sample in a study of response to subunit inactivated influenza vaccine. TCRdb called the RT-PCR reads again in MiXCR, with one record for every CDR3 protein. The sample carries around 480,000 distinct CDR3 sequences, 16% recorded once. The source was CD4+ T cells sorted from PBMCs, collected roughly 24 months after vaccination. All receptors derive from a man between 50 and 75 years old who received an inactivated influenza vaccine. The CDR3 runs from the conserved cysteine through the conserved F or W. D genes are given only for firm matches. A clone size is listed for some rows: how often the clone was seen (once, few, many), or a class if it is expanded.

clone size | J gene | V gene | D gene | CDR3 DNA | CDR3 protein
few | TRBJ1-6 | TRBV4-2 | - | TGTGCCAGCAGCCAAGGTACCACCGGGTATAATTCACCCCTCCACTTT | CASSQGTTGYNSPLHF
- | TRBJ2-5 | TRBV11-2 | - | TGTGCCAGCAGCTTAGACCCTGGACTGCAAGAGACCCAGTACTTC | CASSLDPGLQETQYF
few | TRBJ2-7 | TRBV4-1 | - | TGCGCCAGCAGCCACGGGGGATCGGGTATCTACGAGCAGTACTTC | CASSHGGSGIYEQYF
- | TRBJ2-7 | TRBV28 | - | TGTGCCAGCAGATTACTTGGGGCTAGCAGAAATTACGAGCAGTACTTC | CASRLLGASRNYEQYF
many | TRBJ2-7 | TRBV10-3 | - | TGTGCCATCAGTGAAAATGGGTACGAGCAGTACTTC | CAISENGYEQYF
- | TRBJ2-3 | TRBV20-1 | - | TGCAGTGCTAGAGAGGCGGGGAGCGGCACAGATATGCAGTATTTT | CSAREAGSGTDMQYF
- | TRBJ2-4 | TRBV5-1 | - | TGCGCCAGCAGCGGCACGTTAGCCAAAAACATTCAGTACTTC | CASSGTLAKNIQYF
- | TRBJ2-6 | TRBV6-1 | TRBD1 | TGTGCCAGCAGCCCGACAGGGGAAAGTGGGGCCAACGTCCTGACTTTC | CASSPTGESGANVLTF
- | TRBJ2-7 | TRBV4-3 | TRBD2 | TGCGCCAGCAGCCGAGAGCGGGAGTATCGGTACGAGCAGTACTTC | CASSREREYRYEQYF
few | TRBJ2-7 | TRBV6-1 | - | TGTGCCAGCAGCGAACGCCTCTACGAGCAGTACTTC | CASSERLYEQYF
few | TRBJ2-5 | TRBV30 | - | TGTGCCTGGAGTCAAGAGACCCAGTACTTC | CAWSQETQYF
- | TRBJ2-7 | TRBV7-9 | TRBD1 | TGTGCCAGCAGCCCTTGGACAGGGGGCTTCTACGAGCAGTACTTC | CASSPWTGGFYEQYF
few | TRBJ2-3 | TRBV10-3 | TRBD2 | TGTGCCATCAGTTCAGGACTAGCGGGGAGCACAGATACGCAGTATTTT | CAISSGLAGSTDTQYF
many | TRBJ2-6 | TRBV12-3/TRBV12-4 | - | TGTGCCAGCAGTTTATCAGCTGGGGCCAACGTCCTGACTTTC | CASSLSAGANVLTF
few | TRBJ2-2 | TRBV7-7 | TRBD2 | TGTGCCAGCAGCAAGAACCCCAGGACGGCTAGCGGGAGGGCCGGGGAGCTGTTTTTT | CASSKNPRTASGRAGELFF
few | TRBJ2-7 | TRBV20-1 | TRBD2 | TGCAGTGGACTAGCTTGGTACGAGCAGTACTTC | CSGLAWYEQYF
few | TRBJ1-1 | TRBV11-2 | - | TGTGCCAGCAGGGCAGGATGGGGGAACACTGAAGCTTTCTTT | CASRAGWGNTEAFF
- | TRBJ2-1 | TRBV28 | TRBD2 | TGTGCCAGCAGAACCCCGGGAGGGTTCACCTACAATGAGCAGTTCTTC | CASRTPGGFTYNEQFF
- | TRBJ2-7 | TRBV20-1 | TRBD1 | TGCAGTGCTACAGGGGGCACTTCACTCAGCTCCTACGAGCAGTACTTC | CSATGGTSLSSYEQYF
many | TRBJ2-7 | TRBV6-5 | - | TGTGCCAGCAGTCCCGGGGCAGTAAGCTCCTACGAGCAGTACTTC | CASSPGAVSSYEQYF
- | TRBJ2-4 | TRBV20-1 | - | TGCAGTGCCAGGCGGGGAGAACTAGCCAAAAACATTCAGTACTTC | CSARRGELAKNIQYF
- | TRBJ2-5 | TRBV15 | - | TGTGCCACCAGCAGGAACAGCCAAGAGACCCAGTACTTC | CATSRNSQETQYF
- | TRBJ2-5 | TRBV7-9 | - | TGTGCCAGCAGCCCCCGGCTAGCCCAAGAGACCCAGTACTTC | CASSPRLAQETQYF
few | TRBJ2-7 | TRBV20-1 | - | TGCAGTGCCCCTGCCTTTACGTACGAGCAGTACTTC | CSAPAFTYEQYF
- | TRBJ2-7 | TRBV27 | TRBD2 | TGTGCCAGCAGTTTTGTGGGACTAGCGGGACGAAGGTCGGGGGAGCAGTACTTC | CASSFVGLAGRRSGEQYF
- | TRBJ1-5 | TRBV28 | TRBD1 | TGTGCCAGCGCCGGGACAGGGTCTTATCAGCCCCAGCATTTT | CASAGTGSYQPQHF